This TCR beta chain was retrieved from a study of shared clonotypes between healthy human individuals (dated by TCRdb to 2018 to 2020). Notes on the research overall: Two women and a few men aged 18 to 49 years were included in the cohort. For each donor, CD4 naive and CD4 memory were each run on three plates, CD8 naive on two plates, and CD8 memory on one plate. The study deeply sequenced blood TCR repertoires of five healthy adults to estimate repertoire size and the extent of clonotype sharing between individuals. Libraries were prepared and TCR repertoires were sequenced by different laboratories using diverse techniques, in order to increase sequencing depth and limit assay-specific biases. Each donor's leukapheresis produced roughly between roughly 0.94 and 9.5 billion PBMCs. What the research found in general, with its limitations: Even with the large sequencing depth, rarefaction of the sorted-subset datasets indicated that sequencing was incomplete. Because the study included a small number of donors, the genetic and exposure-history diversity represented was limited. Pairwise subsampling indicated that sequencing depth was expected to affect the degree of clonotype sharing among donors. Naive subsets generally had larger estimated clonotype richness than memory subsets. Only blood was sampled, and tissue TCR repertoires likely differ from those in blood. Compared with non-shared clonotypes, the clonotypes found in all four sorted-subset donors had higher generation probabilities. Sharing across several donors was observed for 5% to 6.5% of naive CD4, about 4% of naive CD8, 2% to 2.5% of memory CD4, and over 0.3% of memory CD8 clonotypes.

Remarks on this clone: Which antigen it targets is not known. No base quality information exists; no much larger clone differs at one position.

The donors were healthy, HIV-negative adults who had no recently reported acute infections or vaccinations. Every donor was a Caucasian adult living in Nashville, Tennessee, USA. Magnetic negative selection was used to enrich CD4+ T cells, after which naive cells were positively selected on CD45RA and the negative fraction became the memory subset. After blood collection by leukapheresis, PBMCs were isolated using Ficoll-Histopaque density gradient centrifugation and then cryopreserved in the vapor phase of liquid nitrogen. Analytical flow cytometry was used to check the purity and quantity of each magnetically sorted T cell population. Each sorted fraction had its genomic DNA isolated and then quantified by UV absorbance on a Nanodrop 2000c. Using the deep immunoSEQ assay, TCR CDR3 regions were amplified from genomic DNA by multiplex PCR. For each cell subset, the extracted genomic DNA was distributed evenly across all wells of several immunoSEQ 96-well plates, and each plate served as one replicate. For sorted subsets, roughly 190 ng of genomic DNA, equivalent to 25,000 to 30,000 T cell genomes, went into each replicate PCR. The purified libraries were quantified using a Qubit 3.0 fluorometer, sized with a Bioanalyzer 2100, and then quantified again using the KAPA Library Quantification kit. Each immunoSEQ 96-well plate was sequenced on its own single-read 150-cycle Illumina NextSeq 550 flow cell. The source study handled its data this way. Because the immunoSEQ output included only junctional sequences and no quality scores, the filtering could not be the same as the filtering used for full-length reads. To assign V/J genes and CDR3, sequences were annotated using PyIR, a Python wrapper for IgBLAST v1.9, with IMGT germline references. Any read was removed if the V/J assignment was weak (E-value above 1e-6), the CDR3 was missing, or the read contained stop codons, out-of-frame junctions, or ambiguous translated residues. V3J clonotypes were defined as sequences sharing an identical inferred V gene, J gene, and CDR3 amino acid sequence. Percentage overlap between repertoires was calculated by dividing the number of shared unique clonotypes by the size of the smaller repertoire. Repertoire richness was assessed with RTK rarefaction, the Chao1 estimator, and Recon v2.1 estimates of unobserved clonotypes. OLGA was used to compute generation probabilities for all TCRbeta clonotypes that the gDNA method yielded from a few donors. The table was pulled from immuneACCESS by TCRdb, which kept in-frame rearrangements only. Such tables lose some clones; where checked, under half of the loss comes from unresolved V genes, and the rest has no known cause. V and J calls and clone size are given by that table; D and trimming were obtained from the DNA. The sample yields roughly 2 million clones; around 95% were counted once. The leading ten clones occupy approximately 0.13% of the sample.

Sequencing was done on a sample of naive CD4+ T cells sorted from blood. What the cell subset or site label conveys for this sample: CD45RA+ positively selected. This sequence was found in a young man in good health.

Read as DNA, the sequence is TGTGCCAGCAGTCCCGTGGGGGGGGGCCTATATGGCTACACCTTC. This yields the protein CASSPVGGGLYGYTF. The sequence joins TRBV7-2 to TRBJ1-2, and perhaps TRBD1 as D gene, on 6 matching bases. The V and J ends are trimmed by 6 bases and 5 bases, leaving 19 bases between them. Reading the germline V gene gives CDR1 SGHTA and CDR2 FQGNSA. From cysteine to phenylalanine, the CDR3 is 15 amino acids long. This entry keeps only the CDR3 DNA: 45 bases, framed from base 1.